This T cell receptor beta chain is drawn from a study of CD8 T cells in ankylosing spondylitis. Findings and caveats of the study: Ankylosing spondylitis blood appeared to be characterized by a TCR beta motif of eight highly homologous variants. Researchers reportedly found disease-linked clones significantly enriched in matched ankylosing spondylitis synovial fluid. Earlier authors reported some of these motif variants in reactive arthritis synovial fluid and blood.

MiXCR was run by TCRdb on the 5' RACE reads, yielding one entry per CDR3 protein. The data show roughly 490,000 distinct CDR3 sequences, with about 5.7% seen just once and around 3.5% held by the top ten. Germline V gives CDR1 DFQATT, CDR2 SNEGSKA (reference sequence). The CDR3 loop spans 12 amino acids. The V end was cut by 4 bases, the J end by 5 bases, with 8 bases between. This clonotype was detected ten times or more. What it recognizes is unknown. The source of this sequence is a male donor with ankylosing spondylitis. Material for sequencing was blood, either unsorted or a sorted T cell fraction (not recorded which). The V and J genes are TRBV20-1 and TRBJ2-2; D ambiguous. CDR3 bases: TGCAGTGCTACTACAGATACCGGGGAGCTGTTTTTT. Translation gives CSATTDTGELFF.